The rows below give T cell receptor beta chains drawn from one sample of a study of cytomegalovirus exposure and HLA in healthy donors. Here immunoSEQ multiplex PCR was the method, and the copy in TCRdb shows in-frame clones only, minus some. Of roughly 56,000 clones in the sample, around 87% were seen once. The sequencing sample was made of PBMCs. The receptors come from a young man in good health and CMV-seronegative. Both conserved end residues are part of each CDR3. Each record gives: V gene, CDR3 length, D gene, clone size, J gene, CDR3 protein, CDR3 DNA. A D gene is named only where the DNA matches it firmly. Rows give clone size only sometimes, using once, few, many, or a class for an expanded clone.

v_call: TRBV18; cdr3_length: 15; d_call: TRBD1; clone_size: -; j_call: TRBJ2-5; cdr3_aa: CASSTGQGPGETQYF; cdr3_nt: TGTGCCAGCTCAACCGGACAGGGTCCGGGCGAGACCCAGTACTTC
v_call: TRBV28; cdr3_length: 14; d_call: -; clone_size: -; j_call: TRBJ2-7; cdr3_aa: CASSRINQGYEQYF; cdr3_nt: TGTGCCAGCAGTCGGATTAATCAGGGTTACGAGCAGTACTTC
v_call: TRBV7-2; cdr3_length: 15; d_call: TRBD2; clone_size: -; j_call: TRBJ2-1; cdr3_aa: CASSPASGGYNEQFF; cdr3_nt: TGTGCCAGCAGCCCCGCCAGCGGGGGCTACAATGAGCAGTTCTTC
v_call: TRBV6-1; cdr3_length: 13; d_call: TRBD1; clone_size: few; j_call: TRBJ1-2; cdr3_aa: CASSEGQGGGYTF; cdr3_nt: TGTGCCAGCAGTGAAGGACAGGGGGGTGGCTACACCTTC
v_call: TRBV4-2; cdr3_length: 13; d_call: -; clone_size: -; j_call: TRBJ2-1; cdr3_aa: CASTASSYNEQFF; cdr3_nt: TGTGCCAGCACGGCTAGCTCCTACAATGAGCAGTTCTTC
v_call: TRBV7-8; cdr3_length: 16; d_call: -; clone_size: -; j_call: TRBJ2-1; cdr3_aa: CASSLDLLRAERKQFF; cdr3_nt: TGTGCCAGCAGCTTAGATCTTTTGCGGGCTGAAAGGAAGCAGTTCTTC
v_call: TRBV4-1; cdr3_length: 14; d_call: -; clone_size: -; j_call: TRBJ1-2; cdr3_aa: CASSQDRGNYGYTF; cdr3_nt: TGCGCCAGCAGCCAAGACAGGGGAAACTATGGCTACACCTTC
v_call: TRBV7-2; cdr3_length: 19; d_call: TRBD2; clone_size: -; j_call: TRBJ2-3; cdr3_aa: CASSLGISGVLPVADTQYF; cdr3_nt: TGTGCCAGCAGCTTAGGAATTAGCGGGGTCCTACCGGTGGCCGATACGCAGTATTTT
v_call: TRBV10-3; cdr3_length: 11; d_call: TRBD1; clone_size: -; j_call: TRBJ2-7; cdr3_aa: CAIETGTEQYF; cdr3_nt: TGTGCCATCGAGACAGGGACCGAGCAGTACTTC
v_call: TRBV28; cdr3_length: 16; d_call: -; clone_size: once; j_call: TRBJ1-6; cdr3_aa: CASSPPRDTRGGPLHF; cdr3_nt: TGTGCCAGCAGCCCGCCGCGAGACACCCGAGGGGGACCCCTCCACTTT
v_call: TRBV2; cdr3_length: 15; d_call: -; clone_size: once; j_call: TRBJ1-3; cdr3_aa: CASSEAQGSGNTIYF; cdr3_nt: TGTGCCAGCAGTGAAGCGCAGGGCTCTGGAAACACCATATATTTT
v_call: TRBV5-1; cdr3_length: 15; d_call: TRBD1; clone_size: -; j_call: TRBJ2-6; cdr3_aa: CASGGQGSGANVLTF; cdr3_nt: TGCGCCAGCGGGGGACAGGGCTCTGGGGCCAACGTCCTGACTTTC
v_call: TRBV7-6; cdr3_length: 16; d_call: -; clone_size: -; j_call: TRBJ2-1; cdr3_aa: CASSLGAGSSYNEQFF; cdr3_nt: TGTGCCAGCAGCTTAGGGGCGGGGAGCTCCTACAATGAGCAGTTCTTC
v_call: TRBV4-2; cdr3_length: 17; d_call: TRBD2; clone_size: -; j_call: TRBJ2-3; cdr3_aa: CASSQSQSGSGTSAQYF; cdr3_nt: TGTGCCAGCAGCCAGTCCCAAAGTGGTAGTGGGACTAGCGCGCAGTATTTT
v_call: TRBV28; cdr3_length: 12; d_call: -; clone_size: -; j_call: TRBJ1-1; cdr3_aa: CASSDRGIEAFF; cdr3_nt: TGTGCCAGCAGTGACCGAGGGATTGAAGCTTTCTTT
v_call: TRBV6-5; cdr3_length: 15; d_call: -; clone_size: -; j_call: TRBJ1-4; cdr3_aa: CASSALQVLNEKLFF; cdr3_nt: TGTGCCAGCAGTGCCCTTCAGGTTCTCAATGAAAAACTGTTTTTT
v_call: TRBV6-1; cdr3_length: 13; d_call: -; clone_size: -; j_call: TRBJ2-7; cdr3_aa: CASSENRESEQYF; cdr3_nt: TGTGCCAGCAGTGAAAACAGGGAGAGCGAGCAGTACTTC
v_call: TRBV5-4; cdr3_length: 14; d_call: -; clone_size: once; j_call: TRBJ2-1; cdr3_aa: CASSPFDGYNEQFF; cdr3_nt: TGTGCCAGCAGCCCCTTCGACGGGTACAATGAGCAGTTCTTC
v_call: TRBV14; cdr3_length: 14; d_call: TRBD1; clone_size: -; j_call: TRBJ2-1; cdr3_aa: CASSHRTGYNEQFF; cdr3_nt: TGTGCCAGCAGCCACCGGACAGGATACAATGAGCAGTTCTTC
v_call: TRBV10-3; cdr3_length: 14; d_call: -; clone_size: -; j_call: TRBJ2-7; cdr3_aa: CAISELTGPYEQYF; cdr3_nt: TGTGCCATCAGTGAGTTAACAGGACCCTACGAGCAGTACTTC
v_call: TRBV28; cdr3_length: 12; d_call: -; clone_size: -; j_call: TRBJ2-2; cdr3_aa: CASSYYTGELFF; cdr3_nt: TGTGCCAGCAGTTACTACACCGGGGAGCTGTTTTTT
v_call: TRBV4-1; cdr3_length: 16; d_call: TRBD2; clone_size: -; j_call: TRBJ2-7; cdr3_aa: CASSQGLAGTTYEQYF; cdr3_nt: TGCGCCAGCAGCCAAGGACTAGCGGGGACTACCTACGAGCAGTACTTC
v_call: TRBV27; cdr3_length: 14; d_call: -; clone_size: -; j_call: TRBJ1-1; cdr3_aa: CASTHPDRQGEAFF; cdr3_nt: TGTGCCAGCACCCATCCTGACAGGCAGGGTGAAGCTTTCTTT
v_call: TRBV10-1; cdr3_length: 17; d_call: -; clone_size: -; j_call: TRBJ2-1; cdr3_aa: CASSDSAGRASDNEQFF; cdr3_nt: TGCGCCAGCAGTGATTCCGCAGGCCGTGCTAGCGACAATGAGCAGTTCTTC
v_call: TRBV5-1; cdr3_length: 15; d_call: -; clone_size: once; j_call: TRBJ2-7; cdr3_aa: CASSLDPGFPYEQYF; cdr3_nt: TGCGCCAGCAGCTTGGATCCCGGGTTCCCCTACGAGCAGTACTTC
v_call: TRBV27; cdr3_length: 13; d_call: -; clone_size: -; j_call: TRBJ2-3; cdr3_aa: CASSPHGADTQYF; cdr3_nt: TGTGCCAGCAGTCCCCACGGAGCAGATACGCAGTATTTT
v_call: TRBV7-8; cdr3_length: 15; d_call: TRBD1; clone_size: -; j_call: TRBJ2-7; cdr3_aa: CASRLGQGPSYEQYF; cdr3_nt: TGTGCCAGCAGACTTGGACAGGGGCCATCCTACGAGCAGTACTTC
v_call: TRBV9; cdr3_length: 13; d_call: -; clone_size: -; j_call: TRBJ1-5; cdr3_aa: CASSVGGYQPQHF; cdr3_nt: TGTGCCAGCAGCGTAGGAGGGTATCAGCCCCAGCATTTT
v_call: TRBV19; cdr3_length: 13; d_call: -; clone_size: few; j_call: TRBJ1-5; cdr3_aa: CASSSQGNQPQHF; cdr3_nt: TGTGCCAGTAGTTCCCAGGGCAATCAGCCCCAGCATTTT
v_call: TRBV9; cdr3_length: 15; d_call: TRBD2; clone_size: -; j_call: TRBJ2-5; cdr3_aa: CASSVWSSGGGTQYF; cdr3_nt: TGTGCCAGCAGCGTATGGTCTAGCGGGGGGGGGACCCAGTACTTC
v_call: TRBV9; cdr3_length: 13; d_call: -; clone_size: -; j_call: TRBJ2-2; cdr3_aa: CASSPPQTGELFF; cdr3_nt: TGTGCCAGCAGCCCCCCACAGACCGGGGAGCTGTTTTTT
v_call: TRBV2; cdr3_length: 13; d_call: -; clone_size: once; j_call: TRBJ2-7; cdr3_aa: CASSVDRRDEQYF; cdr3_nt: TGTGCCAGCAGTGTGGATCGGAGGGACGAGCAGTACTTC
v_call: TRBV2; cdr3_length: 14; d_call: -; clone_size: -; j_call: TRBJ2-5; cdr3_aa: CASSEWVAAETQYF; cdr3_nt: TGTGCCAGCAGTGAATGGGTTGCAGCGGAGACCCAGTACTTC
v_call: TRBV5-4; cdr3_length: 13; d_call: -; clone_size: few; j_call: TRBJ1-2; cdr3_aa: CASSGEGEFGYTF; cdr3_nt: TGTGCCAGCAGCGGGGAGGGGGAGTTCGGCTACACCTTC
v_call: TRBV7-9; cdr3_length: 16; d_call: TRBD1; clone_size: -; j_call: TRBJ2-3; cdr3_aa: CASSPWDREGTDTQYF; cdr3_nt: TGTGCCAGCAGCCCATGGGACAGGGAGGGCACAGATACGCAGTATTTT
v_call: TRBV29-1; cdr3_length: 15; d_call: TRBD2; clone_size: -; j_call: TRBJ2-2; cdr3_aa: CSVEDGREGPGELFF; cdr3_nt: TGCAGCGTTGAAGATGGGCGGGAGGGACCGGGGGAGCTGTTTTTT
v_call: TRBV9; cdr3_length: 13; d_call: -; clone_size: -; j_call: TRBJ1-1; cdr3_aa: CASSVVANTEAFF; cdr3_nt: TGTGCCAGCAGCGTAGTAGCGAACACTGAAGCTTTCTTT
v_call: TRBV29-1; cdr3_length: 14; d_call: -; clone_size: -; j_call: TRBJ1-3; cdr3_aa: CSVSASSSGNTIYF; cdr3_nt: TGCAGCGTTAGCGCATCCTCCTCTGGAAACACCATATATTTT
v_call: TRBV18; cdr3_length: 14; d_call: TRBD1; clone_size: few; j_call: TRBJ1-2; cdr3_aa: CASSPSRDSYGYTF; cdr3_nt: TGTGCCAGCTCACCTAGCAGGGACAGCTATGGCTACACCTTC
v_call: TRBV10-3; cdr3_length: 12; d_call: -; clone_size: few; j_call: TRBJ2-1; cdr3_aa: CATRLPANEQFF; cdr3_nt: TGTGCCACCAGACTACCCGCAAATGAGCAGTTCTTC
v_call: TRBV9; cdr3_length: 14; d_call: TRBD1; clone_size: -; j_call: TRBJ1-2; cdr3_aa: CASSLQGANYGYTF; cdr3_nt: TGTGCCAGCAGCTTACAGGGGGCTAACTATGGCTACACCTTC
v_call: TRBV5-1; cdr3_length: 13; d_call: -; clone_size: -; j_call: TRBJ2-7; cdr3_aa: CASSPPQAQEQYF; cdr3_nt: TGCGCCAGCAGCCCACCTCAGGCCCAGGAGCAGTACTTC
v_call: TRBV28; cdr3_length: 15; d_call: TRBD1; clone_size: -; j_call: TRBJ2-2; cdr3_aa: CASSLGDRAPGELFF; cdr3_nt: TGTGCCAGCAGTTTAGGGGACAGGGCCCCCGGGGAGCTGTTTTTT
v_call: TRBV4-1; cdr3_length: 14; d_call: TRBD1; clone_size: -; j_call: TRBJ1-1; cdr3_aa: CASSPPTGVAEAFF; cdr3_nt: TGCGCCAGCAGCCCACCGACAGGGGTCGCTGAAGCTTTCTTT
v_call: TRBV6-4; cdr3_length: 14; d_call: -; clone_size: -; j_call: TRBJ2-1; cdr3_aa: CASSDPGHNNEQFF; cdr3_nt: TGTGCCAGCAGTGACCCGGGACATAACAATGAGCAGTTCTTC